A selection of T cell receptor beta chains follows, all from one sample in a study of vaccination effects on CD4 cells after COVID-19. For these receptors, no antigen is known. The protocol was immunoSEQ multiplex PCR, while the TCRdb copy is restricted to in-frame clones and leaves out a portion. This sample has approximately 60,000 clones, with 78% found just once. Sample: CD4+ T cells from PBMCs cultured without peptide, taken after COVID-19 vaccination. The receptors here all came from a human donor who received a COVID-19 vaccine. CDR3s include the opening cysteine and the closing phenylalanine or tryptophan. Each record gives: J gene, V gene, CDR3 protein.

j_gene: TRBJ2-1; v_gene: TRBV28; CDR3aa: CAITSGAYNEQFF
j_gene: TRBJ1-2; v_gene: TRBV6-2/TRBV6-3; CDR3aa: CASSYPGTDTYGYTF
j_gene: TRBJ2-7; v_gene: TRBV4-1; CDR3aa: CASSQGRPGMDGNFYEQYF
j_gene: TRBJ1-2; v_gene: TRBV24-1; CDR3aa: CATSAGRGTYGYTF
j_gene: TRBJ1-2; v_gene: TRBV19; CDR3aa: CASNNHSPDGYTF
j_gene: TRBJ2-1; v_gene: TRBV4-1; CDR3aa: CASSQDPGGYNEQFF
j_gene: TRBJ2-7; v_gene: TRBV2; CDR3aa: CAGAKQGSTLNEQYF
j_gene: TRBJ2-7; v_gene: TRBV5-1; CDR3aa: CASSLVRSGTGTYEQYF
j_gene: TRBJ1-1; v_gene: TRBV6-5; CDR3aa: CASSPSRGTEAFF
j_gene: TRBJ2-7; v_gene: TRBV5-4; CDR3aa: CASSSSGGASYEQYF
j_gene: TRBJ2-2; v_gene: TRBV2; CDR3aa: CASSEALGSTDPGELFF
j_gene: TRBJ1-1; v_gene: TRBV29-1; CDR3aa: CSVETGTRNTEAFF
j_gene: TRBJ2-7; v_gene: TRBV5-1; CDR3aa: CASSFREGYEQYF
j_gene: TRBJ1-1; v_gene: TRBV30; CDR3aa: CAWSWSENTEAFF
j_gene: TRBJ2-7; v_gene: TRBV19; CDR3aa: CASSSRDSEQYF
j_gene: TRBJ1-3; v_gene: TRBV4-3; CDR3aa: CASSQEEGVAGNTIYF
j_gene: TRBJ2-7; v_gene: TRBV27; CDR3aa: CASRGVFSYEQYF
j_gene: TRBJ2-3; v_gene: TRBV5-8; CDR3aa: CASSPGLPTDTQYF
j_gene: TRBJ2-3; v_gene: TRBV7-2; CDR3aa: CASSPGLADTQYF
j_gene: TRBJ2-1; v_gene: TRBV19; CDR3aa: CASRVASGGQFF
j_gene: TRBJ1-5; v_gene: TRBV18; CDR3aa: CASSGQGTNQPQHF
j_gene: TRBJ2-7; v_gene: TRBV5-4; CDR3aa: CASSLGTGGDYEQYF
j_gene: TRBJ1-1; v_gene: TRBV19; CDR3aa: CASSIDRGGTEAFF
j_gene: TRBJ2-1; v_gene: TRBV19; CDR3aa: CASSTSGGGYNEQFF
j_gene: TRBJ1-2; v_gene: TRBV28; CDR3aa: CASGQVPGQGTNYGYTF
j_gene: TRBJ1-1; v_gene: TRBV5-1; CDR3aa: CASSLGAALMNTEAFF
j_gene: TRBJ1-1; v_gene: TRBV2; CDR3aa: CASSERSMNTEAFF
j_gene: TRBJ1-1; v_gene: TRBV28; CDR3aa: CASSRVWGTEAFF
j_gene: TRBJ2-1; v_gene: TRBV11-3; CDR3aa: CASSLAGGAYNEQFF
j_gene: TRBJ1-2; v_gene: TRBV4-1; CDR3aa: CASSPTPTGLYYGYTF
j_gene: TRBJ1-5; v_gene: TRBV6-2/TRBV6-3; CDR3aa: CASSYWGNQPQHF
j_gene: TRBJ2-1; v_gene: TRBV9; CDR3aa: CASSVSTVNNEQFF
j_gene: TRBJ1-5; v_gene: TRBV2; CDR3aa: CASSESRNQPQHF
j_gene: TRBJ2-1; v_gene: TRBV2; CDR3aa: CAGRRDPYNEQFF
j_gene: TRBJ1-1; v_gene: TRBV23-1; CDR3aa: CASSAGGGDTEAFF
j_gene: TRBJ1-3; v_gene: TRBV7-2; CDR3aa: CASSLGPEKGGNTIYF
j_gene: TRBJ2-3; v_gene: TRBV3-1/TRBV3-2; CDR3aa: CASSQLDTQYF
j_gene: TRBJ1-2; v_gene: TRBV18; CDR3aa: CASSRGENYGYTF